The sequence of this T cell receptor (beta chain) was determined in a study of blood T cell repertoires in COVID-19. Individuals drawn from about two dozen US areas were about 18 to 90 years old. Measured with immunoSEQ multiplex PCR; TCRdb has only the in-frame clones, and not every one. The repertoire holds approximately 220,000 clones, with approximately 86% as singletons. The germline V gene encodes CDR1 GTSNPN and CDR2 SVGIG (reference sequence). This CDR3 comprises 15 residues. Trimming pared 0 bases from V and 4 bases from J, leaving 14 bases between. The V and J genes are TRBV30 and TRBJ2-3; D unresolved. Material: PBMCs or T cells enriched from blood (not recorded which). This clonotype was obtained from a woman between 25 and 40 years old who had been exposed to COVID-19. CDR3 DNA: TGTGCCTGGAGTGTGAAGTGGTCCTCGGCAGATACGCAGTATTTT. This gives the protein CAWSVKWSSADTQYF.